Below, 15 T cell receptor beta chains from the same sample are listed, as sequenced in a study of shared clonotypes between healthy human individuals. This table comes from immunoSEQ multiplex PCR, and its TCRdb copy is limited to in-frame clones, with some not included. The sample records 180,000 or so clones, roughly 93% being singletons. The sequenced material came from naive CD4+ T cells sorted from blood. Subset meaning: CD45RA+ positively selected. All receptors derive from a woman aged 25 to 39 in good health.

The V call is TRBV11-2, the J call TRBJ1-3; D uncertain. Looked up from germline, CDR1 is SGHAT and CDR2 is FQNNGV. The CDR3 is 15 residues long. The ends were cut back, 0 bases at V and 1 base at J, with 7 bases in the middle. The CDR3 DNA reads TGTGCCAGCAGCTTAGAGGGGAGTTCTGGAAACACCATATATTTT. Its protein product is CASSLEGSSGNTIYF.

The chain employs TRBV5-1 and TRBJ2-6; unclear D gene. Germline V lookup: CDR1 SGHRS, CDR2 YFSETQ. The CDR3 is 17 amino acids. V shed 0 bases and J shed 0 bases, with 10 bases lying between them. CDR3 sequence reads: CASSLAAASSGANVLTF. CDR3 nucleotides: TGCGCCAGCAGCTTGGCCGCAGCCTCCTCTGGGGCCAACGTCCTGACTTTC.

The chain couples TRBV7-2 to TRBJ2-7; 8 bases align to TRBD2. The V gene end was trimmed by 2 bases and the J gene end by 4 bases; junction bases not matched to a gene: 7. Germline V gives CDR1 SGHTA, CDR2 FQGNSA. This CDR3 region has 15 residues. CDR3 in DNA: TGTGCCAGCAGCTTAACGGGACTAGTTTATTACGAGCAGTACTTC. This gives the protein CASSLTGLVYYEQYF.

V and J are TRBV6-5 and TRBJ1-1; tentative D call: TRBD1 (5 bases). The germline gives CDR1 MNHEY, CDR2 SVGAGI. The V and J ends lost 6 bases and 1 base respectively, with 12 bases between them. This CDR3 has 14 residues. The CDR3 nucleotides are TGTGCCAGCAGAACTGCCAGGGAGAACACTGAAGCTTTCTTT. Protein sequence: CASRTARENTEAFF.

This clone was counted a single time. The CDR3 sequence is CASSLVVAGDNEQYF. As DNA, the CDR3 is TGCGCCAGCAGCTTGGTGGTAGCGGGAGACAACGAGCAGTACTTC. The V and J genes are TRBV5-1 and TRBJ2-7, with 9 bases that match TRBD2. Germline V gives CDR1 SGHRS, CDR2 YFSETQ. The CDR3 is made up of 15 amino acids. V dropped 0 bases and J dropped 5; count of bases not matched to a gene: 6.

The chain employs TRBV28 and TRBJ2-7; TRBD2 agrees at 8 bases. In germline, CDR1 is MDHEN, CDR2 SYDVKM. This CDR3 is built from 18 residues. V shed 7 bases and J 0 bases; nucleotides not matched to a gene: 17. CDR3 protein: CASILPPVEAGDSYEQYF. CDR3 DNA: TGTGCCAGCATCCTACCCCCCGTGGAAGCGGGAGACTCCTACGAGCAGTACTTC.

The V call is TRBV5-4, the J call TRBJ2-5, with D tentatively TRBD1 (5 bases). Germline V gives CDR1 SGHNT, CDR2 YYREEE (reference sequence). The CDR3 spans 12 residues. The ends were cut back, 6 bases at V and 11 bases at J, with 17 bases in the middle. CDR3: CASKMQGNEQYF. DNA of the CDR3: TGTGCCAGCAAGATGCAGGGAAATGAGCAGTACTTC.

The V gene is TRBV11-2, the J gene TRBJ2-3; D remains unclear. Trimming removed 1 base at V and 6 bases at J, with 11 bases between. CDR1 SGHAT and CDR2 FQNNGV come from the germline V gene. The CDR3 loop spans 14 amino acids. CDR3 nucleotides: TGTGCCAGCAGCTTAGGCCAGGCTGGGGATACGCAGTATTTT. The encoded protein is CASSLGQAGDTQYF. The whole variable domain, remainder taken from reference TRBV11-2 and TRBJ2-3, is EAGVAQSPRYKIIEKRQSVAFWCNPISGHATLYWYQQILGQGPKLLIQFQNNGVVDDSQLPKDRFSAERLKGVDSTLKIQPAKLEDSAVYLCASSLGQAGDTQYFGPGTRLTVL.

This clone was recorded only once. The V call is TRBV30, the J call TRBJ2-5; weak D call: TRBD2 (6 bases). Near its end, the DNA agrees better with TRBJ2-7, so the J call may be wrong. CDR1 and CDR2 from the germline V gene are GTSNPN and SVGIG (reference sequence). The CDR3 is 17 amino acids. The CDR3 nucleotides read TGTGCCTGGACCAGGGTTGGTAGCGGACTAAACTCCTACGAGCAGTACTTC. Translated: CAWTRVGSGLNSYEQYF.

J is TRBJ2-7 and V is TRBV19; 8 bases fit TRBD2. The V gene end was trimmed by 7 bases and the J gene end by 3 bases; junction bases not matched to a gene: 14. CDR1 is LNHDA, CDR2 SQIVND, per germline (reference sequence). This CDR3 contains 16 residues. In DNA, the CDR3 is TGTGCCAGTACCAACGGGGGGGCCCACTTCGGCTACGAGCAGTACTTC. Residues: CASTNGGAHFGYEQYF.

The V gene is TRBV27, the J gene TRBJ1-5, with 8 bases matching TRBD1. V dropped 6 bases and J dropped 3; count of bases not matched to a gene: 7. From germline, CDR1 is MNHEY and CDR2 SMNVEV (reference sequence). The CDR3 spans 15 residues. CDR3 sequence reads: CASRPDRGSNQPQHF. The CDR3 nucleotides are TGTGCCAGCAGACCCGACAGGGGTTCCAATCAGCCCCAGCATTTT.

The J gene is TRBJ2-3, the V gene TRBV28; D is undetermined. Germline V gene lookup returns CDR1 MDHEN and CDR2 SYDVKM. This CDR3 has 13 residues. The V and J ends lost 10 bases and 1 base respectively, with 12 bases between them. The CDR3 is CATRRRGTDTQYF. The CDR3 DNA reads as TGTGCCACCCGCCGCCGGGGCACAGATACGCAGTATTTT.

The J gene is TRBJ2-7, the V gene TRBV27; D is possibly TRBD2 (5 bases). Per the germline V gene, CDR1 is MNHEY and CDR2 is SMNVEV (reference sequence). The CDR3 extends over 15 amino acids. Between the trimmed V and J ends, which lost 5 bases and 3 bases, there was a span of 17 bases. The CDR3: CASSDAPGSGYEQYF. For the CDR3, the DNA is TGTGCCAGCAGTGACGCCCCGGGGAGTGGCTACGAGCAGTACTTC.

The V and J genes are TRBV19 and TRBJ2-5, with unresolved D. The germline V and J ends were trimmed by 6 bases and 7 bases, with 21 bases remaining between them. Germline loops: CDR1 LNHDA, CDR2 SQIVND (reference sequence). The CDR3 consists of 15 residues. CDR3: CASRPQHAIFGTQYF. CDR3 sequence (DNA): TGTGCCAGTAGACCTCAACACGCGATTTTTGGGACCCAGTACTTC. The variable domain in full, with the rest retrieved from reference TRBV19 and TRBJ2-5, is DGGITQSPKYLFRKEGQNVTLSCEQNLNHDAMYWYRQDPGQGLRLIYYSQIVNDFQKGDIAEGYSVSREKKESFPLTVTSAQKNPTAFYLCASRPQHAIFGTQYFGPGTRLLVL.

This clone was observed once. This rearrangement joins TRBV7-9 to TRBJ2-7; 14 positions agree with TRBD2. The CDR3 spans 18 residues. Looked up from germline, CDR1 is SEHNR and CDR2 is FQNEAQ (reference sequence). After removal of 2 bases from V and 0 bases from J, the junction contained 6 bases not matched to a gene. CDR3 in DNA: TGTGCCAGCAGCTTATGGGGACTAGCGGGAGAGGACTCCTACGAGCAGTACTTC. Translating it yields CASSLWGLAGEDSYEQYF.